This T cell receptor beta chain was found in a study of response to subunit inactivated influenza vaccine. Overall study results and limits: The study's authors posited that every seasonal influenza vaccination enlists few new T cells.

CDR1 is SNHLY and CDR2 is FYNNEI in the germline V gene. The CDR3 sequence is 14 residues long. The J segment lost 3 bases and the V segment lost 4 bases, leaving 4 bases of the junction unmatched. A note on this clonotype: What it binds is not known.

TCRdb re-called the RT-PCR reads with MiXCR, one entry per CDR3 protein. The sample lists 650,000 to 800,000 distinct CDR3 sequences; about 15% were seen once. The V call is TRBV2, the J call TRBJ2-7; 9 bases are a match to TRBD2. The receptor comes from a man aged 45 to 65 who received an inactivated influenza vaccine. The source was PBMCs from blood, collected around 15 days before vaccination. CDR3 DNA sequence: TGTGCCAGCAGTGGGCTAGCGGGATTCTACGAGCAGTACTTC. Its protein product is CASSGLAGFYEQYF.